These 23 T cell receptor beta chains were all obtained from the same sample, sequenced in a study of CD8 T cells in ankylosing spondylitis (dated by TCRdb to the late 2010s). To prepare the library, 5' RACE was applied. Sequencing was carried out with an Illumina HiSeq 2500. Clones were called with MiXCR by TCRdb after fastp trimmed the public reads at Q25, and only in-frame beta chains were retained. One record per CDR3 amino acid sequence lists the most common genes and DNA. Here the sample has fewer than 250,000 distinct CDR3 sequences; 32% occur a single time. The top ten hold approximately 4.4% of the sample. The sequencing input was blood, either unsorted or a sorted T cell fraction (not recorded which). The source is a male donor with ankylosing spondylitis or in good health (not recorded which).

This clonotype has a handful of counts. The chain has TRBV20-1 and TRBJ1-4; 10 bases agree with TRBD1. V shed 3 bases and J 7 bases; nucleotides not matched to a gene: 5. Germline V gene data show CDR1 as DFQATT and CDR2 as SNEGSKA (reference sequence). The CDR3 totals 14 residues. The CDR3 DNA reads TGCAGTGCTAGGGGACAGGGGCTGGGTGAAAAACTGTTTTTT. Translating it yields CSARGQGLGEKLFF.

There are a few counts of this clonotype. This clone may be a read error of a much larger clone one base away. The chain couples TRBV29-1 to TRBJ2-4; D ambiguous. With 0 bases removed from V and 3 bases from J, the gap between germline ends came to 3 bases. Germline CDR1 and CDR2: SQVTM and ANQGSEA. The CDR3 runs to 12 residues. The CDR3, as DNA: TGCAGCGTTGAAGAGGGCAAAAACATTCAGTACTTC. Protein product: CSVEEGKNIQYF.

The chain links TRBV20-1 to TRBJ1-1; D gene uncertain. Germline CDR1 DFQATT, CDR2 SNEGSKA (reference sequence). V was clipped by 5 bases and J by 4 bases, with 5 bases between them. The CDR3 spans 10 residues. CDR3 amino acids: CSAPTTEAFF. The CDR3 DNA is TGCAGTGCTCCGACCACTGAAGCTTTCTTT.

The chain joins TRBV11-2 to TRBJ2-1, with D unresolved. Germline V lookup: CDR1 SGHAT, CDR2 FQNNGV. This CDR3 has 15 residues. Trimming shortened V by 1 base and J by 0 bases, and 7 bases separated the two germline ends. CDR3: CASSLVVGSYNEQFF. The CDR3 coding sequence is TGTGCCAGCAGCTTAGTTGTCGGCTCCTACAATGAGCAGTTCTTC.

In nucleotides, the CDR3 is TGCAGTGCTAGTTGGACTAGCGGGAACAATGAGCAGTTCTTC. This sequence encodes CSASWTSGNNEQFF. J is TRBJ2-1 and V is TRBV20-1; 12 bases match TRBD2. The V segment lost 3 bases and the J segment 5 bases; nucleotides outside the gene matches: 2. Germline CDR1 reads DFQATT; CDR2 reads SNEGSKA (reference sequence). This CDR3 is built from 14 residues.

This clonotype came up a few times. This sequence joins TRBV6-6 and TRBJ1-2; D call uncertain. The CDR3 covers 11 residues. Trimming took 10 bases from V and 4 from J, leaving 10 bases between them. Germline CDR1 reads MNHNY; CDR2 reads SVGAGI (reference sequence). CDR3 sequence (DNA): TGTGCCACCGCGAAGGGCTATGGCTACACCTTC. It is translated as CATAKGYGYTF.

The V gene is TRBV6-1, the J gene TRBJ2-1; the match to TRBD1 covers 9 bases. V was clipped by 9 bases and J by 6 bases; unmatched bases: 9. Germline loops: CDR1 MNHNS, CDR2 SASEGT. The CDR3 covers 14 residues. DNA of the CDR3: TGTGCCAGTAAAAAACAGGGGGCAGGCAATGAGCAGTTCTTC. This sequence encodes CASKKQGAGNEQFF.

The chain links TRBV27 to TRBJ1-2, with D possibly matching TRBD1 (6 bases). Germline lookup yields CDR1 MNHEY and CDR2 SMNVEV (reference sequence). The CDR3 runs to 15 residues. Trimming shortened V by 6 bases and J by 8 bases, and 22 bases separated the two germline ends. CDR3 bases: TGTGCCAGCAGACCCATTATACAGGGAGGAGGAGGCTACACCTTC. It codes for CASRPIIQGGGGYTF.

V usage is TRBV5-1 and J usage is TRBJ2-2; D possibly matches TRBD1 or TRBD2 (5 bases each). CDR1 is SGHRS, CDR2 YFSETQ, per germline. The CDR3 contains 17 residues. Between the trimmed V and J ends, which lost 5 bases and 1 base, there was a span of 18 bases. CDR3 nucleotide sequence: TGCGCCAGCAGATTCGGGGTGGGGACGGTGAACACCGGGGAGCTGTTTTTT. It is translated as CASRFGVGTVNTGELFF.

The CDR3 bases are TGTGCCAGCAGCTTGTTGGGGGGGGATGAAGCTTTCTTT. Translation gives CASSLLGGDEAFF. The gene calls are TRBV5-4 and TRBJ1-1; D perhaps matches TRBD1 (5 bases). Looked up from germline, CDR1 is SGHNT and CDR2 is YYREEE (reference sequence). This CDR3 has 13 amino acids. V lost 1 base and J lost 7, with 11 bases in between.

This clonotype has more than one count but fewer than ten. CDR3 sequence (DNA): TGCGCCAGCAGCCAAGATCGGGGATCCCAAGAGACCCAGTACTTC. As protein: CASSQDRGSQETQYF. V is TRBV4-1 and J is TRBJ2-5; perhaps TRBD2 as D (5 bases). The V end lost 0 bases, the J end lost 1 base, and 9 bases lay between the germline ends. The CDR3 runs to 15 residues. CDR1 is MGHRA, CDR2 YSYEKL, per germline.

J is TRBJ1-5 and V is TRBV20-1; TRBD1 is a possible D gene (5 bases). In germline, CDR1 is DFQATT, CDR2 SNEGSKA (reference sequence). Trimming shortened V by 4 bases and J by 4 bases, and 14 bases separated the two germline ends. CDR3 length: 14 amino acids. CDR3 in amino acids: CSATKQVANQPQHF. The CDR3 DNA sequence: TGCAGTGCTACAAAACAGGTTGCAAATCAGCCCCAGCATTTT.

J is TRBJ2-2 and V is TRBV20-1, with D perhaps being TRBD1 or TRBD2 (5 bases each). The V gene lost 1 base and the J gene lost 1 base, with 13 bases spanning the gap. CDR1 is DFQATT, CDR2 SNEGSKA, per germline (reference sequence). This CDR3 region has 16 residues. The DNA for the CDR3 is TGCAGTGCTAGAGTCGGGACCGACGGGAACACCGGGGAGCTGTTTTTT. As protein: CSARVGTDGNTGELFF.

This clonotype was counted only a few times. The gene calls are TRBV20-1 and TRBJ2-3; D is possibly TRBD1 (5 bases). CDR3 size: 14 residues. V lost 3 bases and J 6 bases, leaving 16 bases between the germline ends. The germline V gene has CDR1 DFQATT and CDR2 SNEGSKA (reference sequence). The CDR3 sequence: CSASAVGAVDTQYF. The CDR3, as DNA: TGCAGTGCTAGCGCGGTAGGGGCGGTGGATACGCAGTATTTT.

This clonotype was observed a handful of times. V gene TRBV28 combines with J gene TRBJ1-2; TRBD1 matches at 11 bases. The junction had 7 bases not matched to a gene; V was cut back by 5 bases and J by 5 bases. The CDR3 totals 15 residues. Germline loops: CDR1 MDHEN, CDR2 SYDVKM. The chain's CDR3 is CASSPRTGGSYGYTF. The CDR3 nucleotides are TGTGCCAGCAGTCCTAGGACAGGGGGCTCGTATGGCTACACCTTC.

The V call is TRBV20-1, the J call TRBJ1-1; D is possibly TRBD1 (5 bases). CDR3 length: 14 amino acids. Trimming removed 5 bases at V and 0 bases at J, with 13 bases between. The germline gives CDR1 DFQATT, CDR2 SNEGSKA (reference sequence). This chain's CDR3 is CSAPVGGMNTEAFF. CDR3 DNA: TGCAGTGCTCCTGTCGGGGGGATGAACACTGAAGCTTTCTTT.

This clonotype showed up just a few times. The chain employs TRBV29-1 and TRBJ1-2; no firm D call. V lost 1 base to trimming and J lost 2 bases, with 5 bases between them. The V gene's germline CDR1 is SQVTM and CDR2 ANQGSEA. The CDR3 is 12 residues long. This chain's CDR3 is CSVEGQNYGYTF. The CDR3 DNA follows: TGCAGCGTTGAAGGTCAGAACTATGGCTACACCTTC.

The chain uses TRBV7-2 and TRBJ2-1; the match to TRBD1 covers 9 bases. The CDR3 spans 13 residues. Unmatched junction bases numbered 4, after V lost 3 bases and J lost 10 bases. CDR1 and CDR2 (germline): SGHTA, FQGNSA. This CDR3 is CASSFGTGREQFF. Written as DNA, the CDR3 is TGTGCCAGCAGCTTCGGGACAGGGAGGGAGCAGTTCTTC. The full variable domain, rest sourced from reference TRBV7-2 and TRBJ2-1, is GAGVSQSPSNKVTEKGKDVELRCDPISGHTALYWYRQSLGQGLEFLIYFQGNSAPDKSGLPSDRFSAERTGGSVSTLTIQRTQQEDSAVYLCASSFGTGREQFFGPGTRLTVL.

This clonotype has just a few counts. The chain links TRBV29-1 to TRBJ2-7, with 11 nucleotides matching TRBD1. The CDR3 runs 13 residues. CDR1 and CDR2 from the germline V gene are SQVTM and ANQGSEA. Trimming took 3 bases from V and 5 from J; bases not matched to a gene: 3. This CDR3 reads CSVDGQGADEQYF. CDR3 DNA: TGCAGCGTTGACGGACAGGGGGCGGACGAGCAGTACTTC.

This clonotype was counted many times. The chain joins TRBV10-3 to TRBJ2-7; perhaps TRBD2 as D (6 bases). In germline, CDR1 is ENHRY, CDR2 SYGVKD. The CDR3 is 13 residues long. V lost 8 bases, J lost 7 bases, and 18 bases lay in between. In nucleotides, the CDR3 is TGTGCCATCTGGTTGGACACGGAGGGGGAGCAGTACTTC. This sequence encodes CAIWLDTEGEQYF.

In DNA, the CDR3 is TGTGCCAGCAGCCCGGACGGGCCGCGGAATACGCAGTATTTT. It encodes CASSPDGPRNTQYF. The rearrangement links TRBV12-3 or TRBV12-4 to TRBJ2-3; D is uncertain. The CDR3 totals 14 residues. Between the trimmed V and J ends, which lost 6 bases and 7 bases, there was a span of 17 bases.

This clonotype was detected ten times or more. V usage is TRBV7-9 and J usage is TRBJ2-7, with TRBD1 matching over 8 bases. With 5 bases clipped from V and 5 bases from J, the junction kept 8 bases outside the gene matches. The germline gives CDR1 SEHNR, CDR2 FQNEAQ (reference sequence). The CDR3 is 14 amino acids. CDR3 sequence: CASSPGQEVDEQYF. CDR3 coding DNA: TGTGCCAGCAGCCCGGGACAGGAAGTGGACGAGCAGTACTTC.

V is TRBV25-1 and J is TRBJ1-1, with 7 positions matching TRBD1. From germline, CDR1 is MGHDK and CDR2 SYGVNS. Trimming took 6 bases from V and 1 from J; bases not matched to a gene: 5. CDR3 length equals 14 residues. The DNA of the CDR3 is TGTGCCAGCAGCCCCACAGGGGAGAACACTGAAGCTTTCTTT. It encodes CASSPTGENTEAFF.